Listed here are 15 T cell receptor beta chains from one sample, sequenced in a study of T-cell reconstitution after alpha-beta-depleted transplantation in children. Using unique molecular identifiers, the investigators prepared the TCRbeta library. TCRdb analysed the PCR reads with MiXCR anew, one entry per CDR3 protein. The sample contains about 900,000 distinct CDR3 sequences, 25% to 35% of which appear only once. The material was PBMCs, mostly from graft donor cells, obtained 360 days after TCRalphabeta/CD19-depleted stem cell transplant. Source of these receptors: a boy under two years old who had a stem cell transplant for SCID, so the T cells may come from the graft donor.

The rearrangement joins TRBV7-9 to TRBJ1-4; TRBD1 might be the D (5 bases). This CDR3 comprises 15 residues. Per germline, CDR1 SEHNR and CDR2 FQNEAQ (reference sequence). V was cut by 1 base and J by 3 bases, with 9 bases left in between. The CDR3 spells CASSLDLQANEKLFF. In DNA form, the CDR3 reads TGTGCCAGCAGCTTAGATTTACAGGCTAATGAAAAACTGTTTTTT.

V and J are TRBV6-5 and TRBJ2-5, with 8 bases aligning to TRBD2. Germline V gene lookup returns CDR1 MNHEY and CDR2 SVGAGI. CDR3 length: 16 amino acids. The V segment lost 2 bases and the J segment 4 bases; nucleotides outside the gene matches: 9. CDR3 in amino acids: CASSYHVAGKGETQYF. CDR3 in DNA: TGTGCCAGCAGTTACCACGTAGCGGGGAAGGGAGAGACCCAGTACTTC.

A few counts support this clonotype. The chain recombines TRBV6-1 with TRBJ2-5, with 12 nucleotides matching TRBD2. V shed 4 bases, J shed 5 bases, and the junction held 14 bases outside the gene matches. Germline V CDR1 and CDR2: MNHNS, SASEGT. CDR3 length: 18 residues. CDR3 DNA: TGTGCCAGCAGTGGGGGTCTAGCGGGGGGGCGGAAGAGGGAGACCCAGTACTTC. This sequence encodes CASSGGLAGGRKRETQYF.

This clonotype was detected only a few times. V usage is TRBV7-9 and J usage is TRBJ2-3; 8 bases align to TRBD2. The trim removed 0 bases at V and 5 bases at J, leaving 4 bases unmatched. The germline V gene has CDR1 SEHNR and CDR2 FQNEAQ (reference sequence). The CDR3 sequence is 15 residues long. CDR3 in DNA: TGTGCCAGCAGCTTAGCCAGCGGGGGAAGAGATACGCAGTATTTT. It yields the protein CASSLASGGRDTQYF.

The chain uses TRBV6-5 and TRBJ2-7, with 7 positions matching TRBD2. Per germline, CDR1 MNHEY and CDR2 SVGAGI. This CDR3 contains 16 residues. The V gene end was trimmed by 0 bases and the J gene end by 0 bases; junction bases not matched to a gene: 5. The CDR3 DNA follows: TGTGCCAGCAGTTACTCGTGGGGCGGGAGCTCCTACGAGCAGTACTTC. Protein product: CASSYSWGGSSYEQYF.

The sample holds many counts of this clonotype. This chain connects TRBV13 to TRBJ2-1; D not resolved. This CDR3 comprises 17 residues. Trimming cost V 5 bases and J 4 bases, with 21 bases left between them. The germline CDR1 and CDR2 sequences are PRHDT and FYEKMQ (reference sequence). This chain's CDR3 is CASSPPGWSVGYNEQFF. The CDR3 nucleotides read TGTGCCAGCAGCCCTCCCGGTTGGAGCGTGGGATACAATGAGCAGTTCTTC.

A few counts support this clonotype. This sequence joins TRBV15 and TRBJ1-1; D unresolved. V lost 5 bases, J lost 11 bases, and 24 bases lay in between. Germline CDR1 and CDR2: LNHNV and YYDKDF (reference sequence). There are 15 residues in the CDR3. For the CDR3, the DNA is TGTGCCACCAGCGAGAGCGCAGGTTTGCTCGTGGGGGCTTTCTTT. It yields the protein CATSESAGLLVGAFF. The full variable domain, rest sourced from reference TRBV15 and TRBJ1-1, is DAMVIQNPRYQVTQFGKPVTLSCSQTLNHNVMYWYQQKSSQAPKLLFHYYDKDFNNEADTPDNFQSRRPNTSFCFLDIRSPGLGDTAMYLCATSESAGLLVGAFFGQGTRLTVV.

CDR3 amino acids: CASSRGIVSDEQYF. CDR3 nucleotides: TGTGCCAGCAGTCGAGGGATTGTATCGGACGAGCAGTACTTC. This chain uses TRBV6-2 or TRBV6-3 with TRBJ2-7; possible D gene TRBD2, 5 bases. V shed 5 bases and J shed 5 bases, with 16 bases lying between them. The CDR3 is made up of 14 amino acids. The germline gives CDR1 MNHEY, CDR2 SVGEGT.

The chain is built from TRBV7-9 and TRBJ1-1; TRBD1 might be the D (5 bases). Germline V gene lookup returns CDR1 SEHNR and CDR2 FQNEAQ (reference sequence). Between the trimmed V and J ends, which lost 3 bases and 1 base, there was a span of 12 bases. The CDR3 has 15 residues. The CDR3 loop reads CASSFQGIPNTEAFF. DNA of the CDR3: TGTGCCAGCAGCTTCCAGGGAATCCCGAACACTGAAGCTTTCTTT.

This CDR3 is CAIRETITDTQYF. For the CDR3, the DNA is TGTGCCATCAGGGAGACGATAACAGATACGCAGTATTTT. This rearrangement joins TRBV10-3 to TRBJ2-3, with no clear D. The CDR3 loop spans 13 amino acids. Trimming removed 6 bases at V and 3 bases at J, with 10 bases between. Germline V gene lookup returns CDR1 ENHRY and CDR2 SYGVKD.

This chain connects TRBV29-1 to TRBJ2-3, with TRBD2 matching 12 bases. The CDR3 is 15 amino acids. Trimming cost V 7 bases and J 4 bases; bases outside gene matches: 9. CDR1 is SQVTM, CDR2 ANQGSEA, per germline. CDR3 sequence reads: CSAVIASGGADTQYF. CDR3 sequence (DNA): TGCAGCGCTGTCATCGCTAGCGGGGGGGCAGATACGCAGTATTTT.

This clonotype came up a few times. This chain joins TRBV6-5 and TRBJ2-7; D call uncertain. V was trimmed by 1 base and J by 0 bases, leaving 10 bases between them. The germline V gene has CDR1 MNHEY and CDR2 SVGAGI. The CDR3 has 15 amino acids. The CDR3 DNA reads TGTGCCAGCAGTTACTATGTGTCGAGCTCCTACGAGCAGTACTTC. This gives the protein CASSYYVSSSYEQYF.

This clonotype was seen a few times. This chain uses TRBV6-1 with TRBJ1-5, with TRBD1 matching over 9 bases. Germline CDR1 reads MNHNS; CDR2 reads SASEGT. V trimming: 0 bases; J trimming: 4 bases; junction bases outside the gene matches: 7. This CDR3 has 17 residues. The CDR3: CASSEATGGTRNQPQHF. The CDR3 coding sequence is TGTGCCAGCAGTGAAGCCACAGGGGGCACCAGAAATCAGCCCCAGCATTTT.

DNA for the CDR3: TGTGCCAGCAGCTTAGGGGCTCATCAGCCCCAGCATTTT. It specifies CASSLGAHQPQHF. The V call is TRBV7-6, the J call TRBJ1-5; unclear D gene. CDR1 SGHVS and CDR2 FNYEAQ come from the germline V gene. This CDR3 contains 13 residues. V dropped 1 base and J dropped 5 bases, with 6 bases sitting between them. The variable domain in full, with the rest retrieved from reference TRBV7-6 and TRBJ1-5, is GAGVSQSPRYKVTKRGQDVALRCDPISGHVSLYWYRQALGQGPEFLTYFNYEAQQDKSGLPNDRFSAERPEGSISTLTIQRTEQRDSAMYRCASSLGAHQPQHFGDGTRLSIL.

The rearrangement joins TRBV13 to TRBJ2-7; D is ambiguous. V dropped 3 bases and J dropped 7 bases, with 10 bases sitting between them. Germline V gives CDR1 PRHDT, CDR2 FYEKMQ (reference sequence). The CDR3 contains 12 residues. CDR3 residues: CASSFGVEEQYF. DNA of the CDR3: TGTGCCAGCAGCTTTGGGGTTGAGGAGCAGTACTTC.